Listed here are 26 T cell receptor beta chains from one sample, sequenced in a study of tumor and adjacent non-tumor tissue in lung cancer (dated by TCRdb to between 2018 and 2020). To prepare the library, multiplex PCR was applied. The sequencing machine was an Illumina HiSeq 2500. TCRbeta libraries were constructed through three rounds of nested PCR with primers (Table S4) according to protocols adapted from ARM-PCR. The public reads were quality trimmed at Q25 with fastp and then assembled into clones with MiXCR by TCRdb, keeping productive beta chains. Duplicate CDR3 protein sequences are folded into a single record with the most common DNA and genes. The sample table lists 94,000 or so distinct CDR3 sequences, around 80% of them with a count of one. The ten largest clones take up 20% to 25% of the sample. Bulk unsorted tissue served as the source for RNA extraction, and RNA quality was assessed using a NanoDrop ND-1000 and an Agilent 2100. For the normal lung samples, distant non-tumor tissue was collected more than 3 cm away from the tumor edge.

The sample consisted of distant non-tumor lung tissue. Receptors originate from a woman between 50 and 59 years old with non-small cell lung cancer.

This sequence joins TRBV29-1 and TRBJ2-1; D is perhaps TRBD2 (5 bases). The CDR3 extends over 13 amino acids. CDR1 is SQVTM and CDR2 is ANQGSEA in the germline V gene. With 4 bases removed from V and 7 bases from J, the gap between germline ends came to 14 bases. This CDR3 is CSVGETSGNEQFF. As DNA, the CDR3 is TGCAGCGTTGGAGAGACCAGCGGTAATGAGCAGTTCTTC.

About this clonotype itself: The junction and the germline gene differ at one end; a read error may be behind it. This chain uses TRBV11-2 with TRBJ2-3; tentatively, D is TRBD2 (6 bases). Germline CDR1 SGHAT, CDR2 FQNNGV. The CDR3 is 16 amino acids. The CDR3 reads CDSSLGVLTSTDTHYF. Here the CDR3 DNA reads TGTGACAGCAGCTTAGGGGTCTTAACTAGCACAGATACGCACTATTTC.

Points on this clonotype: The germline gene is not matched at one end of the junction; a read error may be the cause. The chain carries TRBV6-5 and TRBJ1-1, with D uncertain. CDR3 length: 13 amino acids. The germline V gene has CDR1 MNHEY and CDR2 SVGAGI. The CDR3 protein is CASIKTGNTEVFF. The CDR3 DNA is TGTGCCAGCATTAAGACTGGGAACACTGAAGTTTTCTTT.

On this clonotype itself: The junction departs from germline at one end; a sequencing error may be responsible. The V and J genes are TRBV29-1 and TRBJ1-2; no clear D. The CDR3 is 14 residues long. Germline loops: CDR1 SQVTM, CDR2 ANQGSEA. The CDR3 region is CNVEEIGRYYVYTF. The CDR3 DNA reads TGCAACGTTGAAGAGATAGGGAGGTACTATGTCTACACCTTC.

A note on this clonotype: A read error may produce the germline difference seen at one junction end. Here the CDR3 reads CSAWAGEPKTKNIQYF. The CDR3, as DNA: TGCAGTGCCTGGGCGGGAGAGCCCAAGACCAAAAACATCCAGTACTTC. V is TRBV20-1 and J is TRBJ2-4; 7 bases align to TRBD2. The CDR3 extends over 16 amino acids. The V gene's germline CDR1 is DFQATT and CDR2 SNEGSKA (reference sequence).

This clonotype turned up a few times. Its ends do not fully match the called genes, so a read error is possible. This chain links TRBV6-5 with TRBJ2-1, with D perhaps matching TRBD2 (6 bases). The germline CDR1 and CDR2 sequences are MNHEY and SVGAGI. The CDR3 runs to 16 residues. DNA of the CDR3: TGTGCCAACAGTTACTCAGGTACGGGGGATTACAATGAGCAGTTCTTC. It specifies CANSYSGTGDYNEQFF.

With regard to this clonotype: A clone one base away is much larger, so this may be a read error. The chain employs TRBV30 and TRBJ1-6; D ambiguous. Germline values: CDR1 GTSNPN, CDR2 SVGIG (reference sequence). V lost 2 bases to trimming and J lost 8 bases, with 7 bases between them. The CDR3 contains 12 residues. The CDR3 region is CAWSKLHSPLHF. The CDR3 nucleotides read TGTGCCTGGAGTAAGCTTCATTCACCCCTCCACTTT.

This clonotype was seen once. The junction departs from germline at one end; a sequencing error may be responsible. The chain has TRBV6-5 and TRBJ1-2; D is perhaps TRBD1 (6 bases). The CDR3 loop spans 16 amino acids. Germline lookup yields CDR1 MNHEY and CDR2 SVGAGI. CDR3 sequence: CPSRNTKGQGSYGYTF. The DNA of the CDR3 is TGTCCCAGCAGAAACACTAAAGGGCAGGGGTCCTATGGCTACACCTTC.

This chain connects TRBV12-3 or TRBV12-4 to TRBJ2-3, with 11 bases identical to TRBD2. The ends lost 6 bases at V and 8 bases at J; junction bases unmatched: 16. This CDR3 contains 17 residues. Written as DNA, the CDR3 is TGTGCCAGCAGACAGGCGACTAGCGGGATGAGAGGAGGTACGCAGTATTTT. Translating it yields CASRQATSGMRGGTQYF.

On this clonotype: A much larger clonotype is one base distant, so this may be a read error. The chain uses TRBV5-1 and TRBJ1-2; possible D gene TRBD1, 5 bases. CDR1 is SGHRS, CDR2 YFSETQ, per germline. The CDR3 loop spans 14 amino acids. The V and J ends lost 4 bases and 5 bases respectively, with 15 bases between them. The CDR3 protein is CASSLTGAEYGYTF. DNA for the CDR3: TGCGCCAGCAGCCTCACCGGGGCCGAATATGGCTACACCTTC.

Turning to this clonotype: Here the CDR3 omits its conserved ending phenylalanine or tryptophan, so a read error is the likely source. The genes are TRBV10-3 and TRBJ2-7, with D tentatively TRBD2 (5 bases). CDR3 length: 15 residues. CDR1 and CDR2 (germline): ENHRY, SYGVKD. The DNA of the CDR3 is TGTGCCATCTGTGAGTCAGCTAGCTCGAGTTTGGAGCAGTACTTA. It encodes CAICESASSSLEQYL.

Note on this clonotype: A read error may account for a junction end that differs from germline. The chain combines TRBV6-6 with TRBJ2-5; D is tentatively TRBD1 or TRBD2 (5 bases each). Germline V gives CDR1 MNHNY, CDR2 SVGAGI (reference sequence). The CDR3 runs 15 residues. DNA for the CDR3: TGTGCCGGCAGTCCCCCGGACCCAACTGGGGGGACCCAGTACTTC. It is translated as CAGSPPDPTGGTQYF.

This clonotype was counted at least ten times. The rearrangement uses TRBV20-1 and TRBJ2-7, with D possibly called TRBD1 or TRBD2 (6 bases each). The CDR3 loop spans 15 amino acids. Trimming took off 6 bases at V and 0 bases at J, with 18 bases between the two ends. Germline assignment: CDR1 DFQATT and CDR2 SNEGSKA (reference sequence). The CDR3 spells CSAGGGTRSSYEQYF. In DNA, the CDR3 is TGCAGTGCCGGGGGCGGGACCCGGAGCTCCTACGAGCAGTACTTC.

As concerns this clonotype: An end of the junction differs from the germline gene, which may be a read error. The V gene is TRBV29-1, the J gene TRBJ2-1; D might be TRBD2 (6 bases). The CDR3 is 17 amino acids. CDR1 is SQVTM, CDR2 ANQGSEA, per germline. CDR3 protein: CSVEDSEGLSSYNEKFF. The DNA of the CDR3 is TGCAGCGTTGAGGATTCGGAGGGCTTGAGCTCCTACAATGAGAAGTTCTTC.

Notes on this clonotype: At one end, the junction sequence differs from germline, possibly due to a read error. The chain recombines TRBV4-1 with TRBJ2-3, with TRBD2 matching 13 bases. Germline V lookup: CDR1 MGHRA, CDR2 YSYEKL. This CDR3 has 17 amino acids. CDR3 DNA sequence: TGCGCCAGCAGCCGAGGAGTGACTAGCGGGAGGTCAGATACGCAGTGTTTT. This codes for CASSRGVTSGRSDTQCF.

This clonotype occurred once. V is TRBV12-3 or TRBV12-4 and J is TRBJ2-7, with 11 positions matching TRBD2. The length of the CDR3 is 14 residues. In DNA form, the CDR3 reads TGTATCAGCAGTTCCGCCGGGACTAGCGGTGTCTTTTACTTC. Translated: CISSSAGTSGVFYF.

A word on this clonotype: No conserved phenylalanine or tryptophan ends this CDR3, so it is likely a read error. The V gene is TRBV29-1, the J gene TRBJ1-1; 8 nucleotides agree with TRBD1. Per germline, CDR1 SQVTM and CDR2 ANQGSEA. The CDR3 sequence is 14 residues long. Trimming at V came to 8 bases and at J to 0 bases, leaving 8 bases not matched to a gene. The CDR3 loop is CSRQGAGVNTEAFI. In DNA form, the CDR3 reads TGCAGCAGGCAGGGGGCTGGTGTGAACACTGAAGCTTTCATT.

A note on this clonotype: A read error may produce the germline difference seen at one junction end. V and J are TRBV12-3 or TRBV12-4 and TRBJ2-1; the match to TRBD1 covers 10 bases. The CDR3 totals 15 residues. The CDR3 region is CASSSVTGGYNEPFF. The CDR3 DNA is TGTGCCAGCAGTTCAGTGACAGGGGGCTACAATGAGCCGTTCTTC.

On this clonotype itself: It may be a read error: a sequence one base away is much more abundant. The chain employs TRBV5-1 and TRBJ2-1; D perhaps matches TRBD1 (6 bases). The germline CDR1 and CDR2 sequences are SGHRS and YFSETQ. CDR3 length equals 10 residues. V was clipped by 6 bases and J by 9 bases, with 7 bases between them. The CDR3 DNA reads TGCGCCAGCAAGGGGGTTGAGCAGTTCTTC. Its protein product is CASKGVEQFF.

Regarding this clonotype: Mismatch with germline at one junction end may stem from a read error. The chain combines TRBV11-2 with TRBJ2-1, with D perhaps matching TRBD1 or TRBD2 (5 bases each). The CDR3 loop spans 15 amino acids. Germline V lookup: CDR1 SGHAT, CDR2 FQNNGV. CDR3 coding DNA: TGTGCCAGCAGCTTAGAATCTAGAGGGGATCATGAGCAGTTTTTC. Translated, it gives CASSLESRGDHEQFF.

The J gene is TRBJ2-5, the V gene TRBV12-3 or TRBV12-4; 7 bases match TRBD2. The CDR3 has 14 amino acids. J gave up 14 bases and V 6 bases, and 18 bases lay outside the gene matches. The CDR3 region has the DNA TGTGCCAGCAGCCTGGGACTACGGGGCGGGACCCGATACTTC. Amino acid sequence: CASSLGLRGGTRYF.

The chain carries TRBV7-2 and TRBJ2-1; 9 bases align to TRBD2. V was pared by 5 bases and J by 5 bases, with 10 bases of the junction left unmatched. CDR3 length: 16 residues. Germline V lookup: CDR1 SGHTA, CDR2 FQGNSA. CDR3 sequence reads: CASSAKGSGGNNEQFF. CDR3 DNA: TGTGCCAGCAGCGCGAAAGGGAGCGGGGGGAACAATGAGCAGTTCTTC.

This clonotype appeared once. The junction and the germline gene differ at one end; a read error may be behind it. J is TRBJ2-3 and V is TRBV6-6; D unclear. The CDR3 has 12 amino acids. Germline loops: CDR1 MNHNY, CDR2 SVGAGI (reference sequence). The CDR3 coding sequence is TGTGCCGGCAGTTACGTTCTAGATACGCAGTATTTT. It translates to CAGSYVLDTQYF.

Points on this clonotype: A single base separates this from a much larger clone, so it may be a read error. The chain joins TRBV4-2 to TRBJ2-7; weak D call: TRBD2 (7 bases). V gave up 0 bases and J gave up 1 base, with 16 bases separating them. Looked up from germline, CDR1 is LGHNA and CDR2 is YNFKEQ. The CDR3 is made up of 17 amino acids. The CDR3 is CASSQEGGAYRSYEQYF. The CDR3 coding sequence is TGTGCCAGCAGCCAAGAGGGGGGGGCATACCGATCCTACGAGCAGTACTTC.

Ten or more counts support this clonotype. DNA for the CDR3: TGTGCCACCAGTAGAGCTGGCTACACCTTC. Protein sequence: CATSRAGYTF. The chain is built from TRBV24-1 and TRBJ1-2; unclear D gene. Trimming took off 6 bases at V and 7 bases at J, with 5 bases between the two ends. There are 10 residues in the CDR3. Germline values: CDR1 KGHDR, CDR2 SFDVKD.

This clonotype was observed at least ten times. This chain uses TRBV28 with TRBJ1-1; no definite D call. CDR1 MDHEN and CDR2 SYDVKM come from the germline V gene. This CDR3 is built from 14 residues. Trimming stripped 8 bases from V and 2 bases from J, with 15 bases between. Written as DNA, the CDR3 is TGTGCCAGCCTACGTCCCGGGTTTAACACTGAAGCTTTCTTT. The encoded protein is CASLRPGFNTEAFF.